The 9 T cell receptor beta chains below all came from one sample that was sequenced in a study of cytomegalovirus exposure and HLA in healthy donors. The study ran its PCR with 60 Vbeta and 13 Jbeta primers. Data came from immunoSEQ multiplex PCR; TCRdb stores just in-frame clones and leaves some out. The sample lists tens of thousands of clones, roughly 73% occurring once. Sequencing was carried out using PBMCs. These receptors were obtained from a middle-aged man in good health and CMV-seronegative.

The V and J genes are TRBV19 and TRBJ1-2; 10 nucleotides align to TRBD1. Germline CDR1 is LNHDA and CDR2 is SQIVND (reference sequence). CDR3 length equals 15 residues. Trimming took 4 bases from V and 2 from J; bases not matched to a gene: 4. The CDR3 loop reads CASSRRQGANYGYTF. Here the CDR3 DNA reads TGTGCCAGTAGTAGGAGACAGGGGGCCAACTATGGCTACACCTTC.

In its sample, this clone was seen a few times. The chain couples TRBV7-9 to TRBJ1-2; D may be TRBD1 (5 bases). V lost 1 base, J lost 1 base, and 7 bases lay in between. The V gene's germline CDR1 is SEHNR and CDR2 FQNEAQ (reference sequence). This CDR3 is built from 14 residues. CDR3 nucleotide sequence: TGTGCCAGCAGCTTAGGGACAAGTAACTATGGCTACACCTTC. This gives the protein CASSLGTSNYGYTF.

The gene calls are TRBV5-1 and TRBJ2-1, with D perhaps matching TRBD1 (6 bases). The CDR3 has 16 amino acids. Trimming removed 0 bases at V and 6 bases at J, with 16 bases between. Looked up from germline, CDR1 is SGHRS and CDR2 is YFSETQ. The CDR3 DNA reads TGCGCCAGCAGCTTGGCCGGAACAGGGATGGGCAATGAGCAGTTCTTC. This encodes CASSLAGTGMGNEQFF.

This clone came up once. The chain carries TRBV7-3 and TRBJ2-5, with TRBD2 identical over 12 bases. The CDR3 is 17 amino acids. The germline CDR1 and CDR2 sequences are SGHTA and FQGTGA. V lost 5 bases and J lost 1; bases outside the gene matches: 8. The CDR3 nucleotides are TGTGCCAGCAGCCCAGGGCGACTAGCGGGGGTCCAAGAGACCCAGTACTTC. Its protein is CASSPGRLAGVQETQYF.

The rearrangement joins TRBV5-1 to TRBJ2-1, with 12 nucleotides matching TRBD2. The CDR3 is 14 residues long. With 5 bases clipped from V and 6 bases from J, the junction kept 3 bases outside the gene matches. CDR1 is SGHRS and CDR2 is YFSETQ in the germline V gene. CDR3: CASRGLAGTNEQFF. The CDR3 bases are TGCGCCAGCAGGGGACTAGCGGGTACCAATGAGCAGTTCTTC.

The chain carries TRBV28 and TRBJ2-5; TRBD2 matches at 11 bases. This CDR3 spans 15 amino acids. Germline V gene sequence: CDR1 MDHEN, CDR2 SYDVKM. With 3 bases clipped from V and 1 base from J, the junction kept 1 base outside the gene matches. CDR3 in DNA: TGTGCCAGCAGTTTGGGGACTAGCGGCCAAGAGACCCAGTACTTC. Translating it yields CASSLGTSGQETQYF.

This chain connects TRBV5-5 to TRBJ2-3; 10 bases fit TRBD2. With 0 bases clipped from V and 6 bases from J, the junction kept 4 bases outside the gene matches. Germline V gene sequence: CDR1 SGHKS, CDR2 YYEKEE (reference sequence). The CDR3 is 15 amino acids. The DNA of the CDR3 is TGTGCCAGCAGCTTGGGAACTAGCGGGGTTGATACGCAGTATTTT. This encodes CASSLGTSGVDTQYF.

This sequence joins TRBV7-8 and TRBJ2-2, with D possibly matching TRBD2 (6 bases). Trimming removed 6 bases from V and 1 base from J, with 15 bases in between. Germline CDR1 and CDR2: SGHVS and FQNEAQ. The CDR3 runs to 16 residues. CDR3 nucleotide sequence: TGTGCCAGCAGGCATCGTCGGCGGGAGAACACCGGGGAGCTGTTTTTT. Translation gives CASRHRRRENTGELFF.

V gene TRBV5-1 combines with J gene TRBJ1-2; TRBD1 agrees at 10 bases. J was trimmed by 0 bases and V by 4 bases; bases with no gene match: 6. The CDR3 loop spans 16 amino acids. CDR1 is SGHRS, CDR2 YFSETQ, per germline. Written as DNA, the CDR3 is TGCGCCAGCAGCAAGACAGGGGGCCAGGCTAACTATGGCTACACCTTC. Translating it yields CASSKTGGQANYGYTF.